The 30 T cell receptor beta chains listed next were all sequenced from one sample in a study of T-cell reconstitution after alpha-beta-depleted transplantation in children. A library of TCRbeta sequences, prepared with unique molecular identifiers, was generated. MiXCR was run by TCRdb on the PCR reads, yielding one entry per CDR3 protein. In the table there are almost 500,000 distinct CDR3 sequences, 10% to 13% of which are singletons. The specimen was PBMCs, collected before TCRalphabeta/CD19-depleted stem cell transplant. The receptor set was obtained from a child under 10 years old with inherited bone marrow failure, due to receive a stem cell transplant.

The chain couples TRBV9 to TRBJ1-6, with 7 positions matching TRBD1. The germline V gene has CDR1 SGDLS and CDR2 YYNGEE. This CDR3 region has 13 residues. V was pared by 2 bases and J by 8 bases, with 1 base of the junction left unmatched. The CDR3, as DNA: TGTGCCAGCAGCGTCACAGGGGATTCACCCCTCCACTTT. Its translation is CASSVTGDSPLHF. Full variable domain (outside the CDR3, taken from reference TRBV9 and TRBJ1-6): DSGVTQTPKHLITATGQRVTLRCSPRSGDLSVYWYQQSLDQGLQFLIQYYNGEERAKGNILERFSAQQFPDLHSELNLSSLELGDSALYFCASSVTGDSPLHFGNGTRLTVT.

This clonotype was picked up many times. CDR3 amino acids: CAISRLAGVGEQYF. CDR3 DNA: TGTGCCATCAGTCGACTAGCGGGAGTCGGAGAGCAGTACTTC. The J gene is TRBJ2-7, the V gene TRBV10-3; TRBD2 agrees at 12 bases. Germline V CDR1 and CDR2: ENHRY, SYGVKD. This CDR3 is built from 14 residues. V was clipped by 5 bases and J by 7 bases; unmatched bases: 6.

This clonotype was found many times. This chain connects TRBV7-9 to TRBJ1-2; 8 nucleotides align to TRBD1. The CDR3 consists of 14 residues. Per the germline V gene, CDR1 is SEHNR and CDR2 is FQNEAQ (reference sequence). The ends lost 5 bases at V and 7 bases at J; junction bases unmatched: 9. CDR3 loop: CASSPQTGALGYTF. The CDR3, as DNA: TGTGCCAGCAGCCCGCAGACAGGGGCTCTTGGCTACACCTTC.

This clonotype was picked up many times. The chain joins TRBV27 to TRBJ2-7; 7 bases align to TRBD1. Per the germline V gene, CDR1 is MNHEY and CDR2 is SMNVEV (reference sequence). V trimming: 5 bases; J trimming: 1 base; junction bases outside the gene matches: 11. The CDR3 is made up of 16 amino acids. The CDR3 loop is CASSAGTAPASYEQYF. CDR3 nucleotides: TGTGCCAGCAGTGCCGGGACAGCACCCGCTTCCTACGAGCAGTACTTC.

The table lists this clonotype with many counts. The V and J genes are TRBV7-9 and TRBJ2-7; D unresolved. CDR1 and CDR2 from the germline V gene are SEHNR and FQNEAQ (reference sequence). The CDR3 extends over 12 amino acids. V lost 1 base, J lost 7 bases, and 8 bases lay in between. The CDR3 loop reads CASSLVGEEQYF. The CDR3 nucleotides are TGTGCCAGCAGCTTAGTAGGCGAAGAGCAGTACTTC.

This clonotype was detected ten times or more. The rearrangement uses TRBV2 and TRBJ2-1; no clear D. The V and J ends lost 9 bases and 0 bases respectively, with 15 bases between them. CDR3 length: 15 residues. Germline V gene lookup returns CDR1 SNHLY and CDR2 FYNNEI. This CDR3 is CARRRLPSSYNEQFF. The DNA of the CDR3 is TGTGCCAGAAGAAGACTCCCGAGCTCCTACAATGAGCAGTTCTTC.

In its sample, this clonotype was seen many times. For the CDR3, the DNA is TGTGCCATCAGGGGCGGACTAGCGGGAAGTCTAGAGCAGTACTTC. Amino acid sequence: CAIRGGLAGSLEQYF. V usage is TRBV10-3 and J usage is TRBJ2-7, with TRBD2 matching over 12 bases. V gave up 6 bases and J gave up 7 bases; unmatched junction bases: 10. Germline V gene lookup returns CDR1 ENHRY and CDR2 SYGVKD. The length of the CDR3 is 15 residues.

This clonotype has a handful of counts. The chain recombines TRBV5-4 with TRBJ2-3, with D uncertain. The CDR3 consists of 14 residues. Trimming stripped 4 bases from V and 3 bases from J, with 12 bases between. Germline CDR1 and CDR2: SGHNT and YYREEE (reference sequence). The CDR3 coding sequence is TGTGCCAGCAGCCCCCCTAGTGATACAGATACGCAGTATTTT. Residues: CASSPPSDTDTQYF. The full variable domain, its missing parts supplied by reference TRBV5-4 and TRBJ2-3, is ETGVTQSPTHLIKTRGQQVTLRCSSQSGHNTVSWYQQALGQGPQFIFQYYREEENGRGNFPPRFSGLQFPNYSSELNVNALELDDSALYLCASSPPSDTDTQYFGPGTRLTVL.

Comments on this clonotype: This may be a read error, as it is one base from a much larger clone. The rearrangement uses TRBV5-5 and TRBJ2-7; 13 nucleotides agree with TRBD2. This CDR3 comprises 17 residues. Germline assignment: CDR1 SGHKS and CDR2 YYEKEE (reference sequence). With V trimmed by 1 base and J by 8 bases, 12 bases remained unmatched. The CDR3 nucleotides are TGTGCCAGCAGCTTGCAAGGGACTAGCGGGAACCTGGGTCAGCAGTACTTC. Translation gives CASSLQGTSGNLGQQYF.

This chain connects TRBV10-3 to TRBJ1-2; the D is unclear. Per the germline V gene, CDR1 is ENHRY and CDR2 is SYGVKD. This CDR3 comprises 13 residues. V gave up 3 bases and J gave up 7 bases, with 12 bases separating them. In DNA, the CDR3 is TGTGCCATCAGTGATTGGTCTGAGTTTGGCTACACCTTC. This encodes CAISDWSEFGYTF.

This clonotype appeared many times. The chain has TRBV27 and TRBJ2-3; 11 bases match TRBD2. Losses at the gene ends were 7 bases for V and 1 base for J; bases not matched to a gene: 4. Looked up from germline, CDR1 is MNHEY and CDR2 is SMNVEV (reference sequence). This CDR3 has 15 residues. The DNA of the CDR3 is TGTGCCAGCACCCTACTAGCGGGAGGCACAGATACGCAGTATTTT. The encoded protein is CASTLLAGGTDTQYF.

This clonotype occurred many times. The rearrangement uses TRBV5-1 and TRBJ2-3, with D maybe TRBD1 (5 bases). V shed 4 bases and J shed 0 bases, with 9 bases lying between them. Germline CDR1 is SGHRS and CDR2 is YFSETQ. The CDR3 is 14 amino acids. CDR3 DNA sequence: TGCGCCAGCAGCGTGACAGCTAGCACAGATACGCAGTATTTT. Translated: CASSVTASTDTQYF.

This chain connects TRBV30 to TRBJ2-3; D possibly corresponds to TRBD1 (5 bases). CDR3 length: 12 residues. Germline values: CDR1 GTSNPN, CDR2 SVGIG (reference sequence). The germline V and J ends were trimmed by 5 bases and 5 bases, with 11 bases remaining between them. The CDR3 region has the DNA TGTGCCTGGGGACAAGGCGGAGATACGCAGTATTTT. Its protein is CAWGQGGDTQYF. The variable domain in full, completed from reference TRBV30 and TRBJ2-3, reads SQTIHQWPATLVQPVGSPLSLECTVEGTSNPNLYWYRQAAGRGLQLLFYSVGIGQISSEVPQNLSASRPQDRQFILSSKKLLLSDSGFYLCAWGQGGDTQYFGPGTRLTVL.

This clonotype was found many times. The rearrangement joins TRBV5-1 to TRBJ2-1, with D perhaps TRBD2 (5 bases). CDR3 length: 15 residues. Trimming shortened V by 4 bases and J by 1 base, and 12 bases separated the two germline ends. From germline, CDR1 is SGHRS and CDR2 YFSETQ. The CDR3 loop reads CASSGRVGSYNEQFF. CDR3 in DNA: TGCGCCAGCAGCGGGAGAGTGGGGTCCTACAATGAGCAGTTCTTC.

The J gene is TRBJ2-1, the V gene TRBV15; 8 bases agree with TRBD1. The CDR3 loop spans 15 amino acids. V lost 3 bases, J lost 2 bases, and 3 bases stayed unmatched. The germline V gene encodes CDR1 LNHNV and CDR2 YYDKDF (reference sequence). DNA for the CDR3: TGTGCCACCAGCAGCCAGACAGGGGCCTACAATGAGCAGTTCTTC. As protein: CATSSQTGAYNEQFF.

This clonotype was detected ten times or more. This CDR3 reads CASSPRTSGTSYNEQFF. The DNA for the CDR3 is TGTGCCAGCAGTCCGAGGACTAGCGGGACCTCCTACAATGAGCAGTTCTTC. The chain recombines TRBV27 with TRBJ2-1, with 12 bases identical to TRBD2. Germline V gives CDR1 MNHEY, CDR2 SMNVEV (reference sequence). The CDR3 has 17 residues. V shed 5 bases and J 0 bases; nucleotides not matched to a gene: 5.

With regard to this clonotype: This clone may be a read error of a much larger clone one base away. As the CDR3 is not closed by the conserved phenylalanine or tryptophan, this likely results from a read error. The DNA is omitted, as the CDR3 cannot be located on it reliably, and the CDR3 follows TCRdb's listing. The CDR3 reads CASSLMTEAPYY. This chain uses TRBV7-9 with TRBJ2-5. Germline CDR1 is SEHNR and CDR2 is FQNEAQ (reference sequence). The CDR3 has 12 amino acids, counting both end residues.

V and J are TRBV9 and TRBJ2-1; 14 bases agree with TRBD2. From germline, CDR1 is SGDLS and CDR2 YYNGEE. The CDR3 consists of 16 residues. V shed 0 bases, J shed 8 bases, and the junction held 4 bases outside the gene matches. The CDR3 coding sequence is TGTGCCAGCAGCGTAGCGGGACTAGCGGGAGTGTATGAGCAGTTCTTC. Translating it yields CASSVAGLAGVYEQFF.

The gene calls are TRBV7-2 and TRBJ1-2; 10 bases fit TRBD1. Germline loops: CDR1 SGHTA, CDR2 FQGNSA. The ends lost 1 base at V and 4 bases at J; junction bases unmatched: 3. This CDR3 is 15 amino acids long. The CDR3 spells CASSLEGQGSYGYTF. CDR3 bases: TGTGCCAGCAGCTTAGAGGGACAGGGGAGCTATGGCTACACCTTC.

This clonotype was observed a handful of times. The V call is TRBV7-2, the J call TRBJ2-2; 7 nucleotides align to TRBD1. Trimming at V came to 0 bases and at J to 7 bases, leaving 2 bases not matched to a gene. The CDR3 extends over 14 amino acids. Germline assignment: CDR1 SGHTA and CDR2 FQGNSA. The CDR3 spells CASSLAAGGGELFF. The CDR3, as DNA: TGTGCCAGCAGCTTAGCTGCAGGGGGCGGGGAGCTGTTTTTT.

A few counts support this clonotype. V and J are TRBV12-3 or TRBV12-4 and TRBJ1-2; perhaps TRBD1 as D (5 bases). This CDR3 spans 15 amino acids. V was trimmed by 8 bases and J by 4 bases, leaving 20 bases between them. The CDR3 DNA reads TGTGCCAGCCGACCCGGGCAGTCGGGGGGCTATGGCTACACCTTC. Translation gives CASRPGQSGGYGYTF.

With respect to this clonotype: A much larger clone differs from this one at a single base, so this may be a read error. The chain recombines TRBV6-2 or TRBV6-3 with TRBJ1-5; D unclear. Germline lookup yields CDR1 MNHEY and CDR2 SVGEGT. The CDR3 contains 15 residues. The CDR3: CAISYILLSNQPQHF. The CDR3 DNA follows: TGTGCCATCAGTTATATCCTTCTAAGCAATCAGCCCCAGCATTTT.

This clonotype turned up a few times. The chain is built from TRBV20-1 and TRBJ1-5, with D perhaps matching TRBD1 (5 bases). Per the germline V gene, CDR1 is DFQATT and CDR2 is SNEGSKA (reference sequence). V lost 4 bases and J 0 bases, leaving 13 bases between the germline ends. The CDR3 consists of 15 residues. DNA for the CDR3: TGCAGTGCTATCAAAAGACAGTATAGCAATCAGCCCCAGCATTTT. It codes for CSAIKRQYSNQPQHF.

This clonotype was observed at least ten times. The chain employs TRBV9 and TRBJ2-1; 9 nucleotides match TRBD2. J was trimmed by 8 bases and V by 10 bases; bases with no gene match: 13. The CDR3 has 14 amino acids. Germline V gene lookup returns CDR1 SGDLS and CDR2 YYNGEE. The CDR3 coding sequence is TGTGCCTCTCAGGCGGGGCGGGAGGGGGATGAGCAGTTCTTC. Protein product: CASQAGREGDEQFF.

This chain links TRBV20-1 with TRBJ2-7; D is undetermined. Germline-derived CDR1 and CDR2 are DFQATT and SNEGSKA (reference sequence). This CDR3 has 12 amino acids. V was shortened by 3 bases and J by 3 bases, with 9 bases between the two germline ends. CDR3 loop: CSARAAYYEQYF. CDR3 nucleotide sequence: TGCAGTGCTAGGGCGGCATACTACGAGCAGTACTTC.

V usage is TRBV6-1 and J usage is TRBJ2-5; tentatively, D is TRBD2 (5 bases). The V gene lost 1 base and the J gene lost 3 bases, with 9 bases spanning the gap. Germline lookup yields CDR1 MNHNS and CDR2 SASEGT. The CDR3 has 14 amino acids. The CDR3 reads CASSEGGLKETQYF. CDR3 nucleotide sequence: TGTGCCAGCAGTGAAGGCGGACTTAAAGAGACCCAGTACTTC.

This clonotype was detected many times. Here the CDR3 reads CADSLTGGAYNEQFF. The CDR3 DNA reads as TGTGCCGATAGTTTAACCGGCGGTGCCTACAATGAGCAGTTCTTC. The chain joins TRBV12-3 or TRBV12-4 to TRBJ2-1; D is unclear. Deletions cut 11 bases from V and 2 bases from J, with 19 bases between. The CDR3 consists of 15 residues.

This clonotype has ten or more counts. V is TRBV29-1 and J is TRBJ1-1; D call uncertain. Germline lookup yields CDR1 SQVTM and CDR2 ANQGSEA. V shed 1 base and J shed 5 bases, with 11 bases lying between them. CDR3 length equals 13 residues. CDR3 bases: TGCAGCGTTGAAGTAAGAGGTGAGACTGAAGCTTTCTTT. Amino acids: CSVEVRGETEAFF.

This clonotype showed up many times. V gene TRBV4-2 combines with J gene TRBJ2-3, with 7 bases identical to TRBD2. V gave up 0 bases and J gave up 4 bases; unmatched junction bases: 16. The CDR3 loop spans 19 amino acids. Germline values: CDR1 LGHNA, CDR2 YNFKEQ. The CDR3 region is CASSQDTGGSPAFADTQYF. CDR3 sequence (DNA): TGTGCCAGCAGCCAAGATACCGGCGGGAGCCCCGCTTTCGCAGATACGCAGTATTTT.

The V and J genes are TRBV9 and TRBJ1-2; D gene unclear. V was cut by 3 bases and J by 6 bases, with 6 bases left in between. The CDR3 runs to 11 residues. CDR1 is SGDLS and CDR2 is YYNGEE in the germline V gene. CDR3 nucleotides: TGTGCCAGCAGCGCCGCGGATGGCTACACCTTC. Translation gives CASSAADGYTF.